This T cell receptor (beta chain) derives from a study of shared clonotypes between healthy human individuals. Study-wide results and caveats: Relative to clonotypes present in all four donors, those not shared had lower generation probabilities.

V was clipped by 2 bases and J by 0 bases, with 14 bases between them. The germline V gene encodes CDR1 SNHLY and CDR2 FYNNEI. This CDR3 spans 17 amino acids. A note on this clone: Its antigen is as yet unknown.

The naive CD8 fraction comprised CD45RO-negative cells positively selected for CCR7 and excluded terminally differentiated effector memory CD45RA+ cells. The table came from immunoSEQ multiplex PCR; TCRdb's copy has only in-frame clones and leaves some out. In the table there are around 2,000,000 clones, 85% to 95% of which are singletons. The TCR comes from a man younger than 35 in good health. Some clones in this sample may be carry-over from other donors' samples. Sequenced sample: naive CD8+ T cells from PBMCs. The chain carries TRBV2 and TRBJ1-3, with D unresolved. CDR3 protein: CASSEYRISFSGNTIYF. CDR3 DNA: TGTGCCAGCAGTGAATATCGGATTTCTTTCTCTGGAAACACCATATATTTT.